A selection of T cell receptor beta chains follows, all from one sample in a study of cytomegalovirus exposure and HLA in healthy donors. TCRdb's table, derived via immunoSEQ multiplex PCR, lists solely in-frame clones and lacks some. The sample lists about 180,000 clones, about 80% occurring once. Sequenced sample: PBMCs. All receptors derive from a man aged 40-49 years in good health and CMV-seronegative. CDR3s include the opening cysteine and the closing phenylalanine or tryptophan. D genes are given only for firm matches. For some rows the clone size is stated as once, few or many, or as a class when expanded; others skip it.

D,size,V,J,length,CDR3,DNA
-,-,TRBV5-1,TRBJ2-4,17,CASSLLFRGLAKNIQYF,TGCGCCAGCAGCTTGCTCTTCAGGGGCCTAGCCAAAAACATTCAGTACTTC
TRBD1,-,TRBV4-1,TRBJ2-7,15,CASSQTGTGAYEQYF,TGCGCCAGCAGCCAAACCGGGACAGGGGCCTACGAGCAGTACTTC
TRBD1,few,TRBV6-1,TRBJ2-1,16,CASSDLRQGLRNEQFF,TGTGCCAGCAGTGATCTAAGACAGGGGCTAAGGAATGAGCAGTTCTTC
TRBD1,-,TRBV14,TRBJ1-1,15,CASSHRDSMNTEAFF,TGTGCCAGCAGCCACAGGGACAGTATGAACACTGAAGCTTTCTTT
TRBD2,-,TRBV14,TRBJ2-3,17,CASSHRGLAGPSDTQYF,TGTGCCAGCAGCCATAGAGGACTAGCGGGACCTTCAGATACGCAGTATTTT
TRBD1,few,TRBV6-6,TRBJ2-7,16,CASVRPQQGAGYEQYF,TGTGCCAGCGTCCGCCCGCAACAGGGGGCCGGGTACGAGCAGTACTTC
-,-,TRBV7-9,TRBJ1-6,16,CASSLSPGHKNSPLHF,TGTGCCAGCAGCCTGTCCCCGGGACACAAGAATTCACCCCTCCACTTT
TRBD2,-,TRBV5-4,TRBJ2-7,15,CASSFEAGGAYEQYF,TGTGCCAGCAGCTTCGAAGCGGGAGGAGCCTACGAGCAGTACTTC
-,-,TRBV4-1,TRBJ2-1,16,CASSRAPGTLYNEQFF,TGCGCCAGCAGTCGAGCCCCGGGGACTCTTTACAATGAGCAGTTCTTC
-,-,TRBV6-5,TRBJ2-7,13,CASRGGDSYEQYF,TGTGCCAGCAGAGGGGGGGACTCCTACGAGCAGTACTTC
TRBD1,-,TRBV28,TRBJ1-2,13,CASSLTGARGYTF,TGTGCCAGCAGTTTAACAGGGGCTAGGGGCTACACCTTC
-,few,TRBV6-5,TRBJ1-3,16,CASSYTVPGSGNTIYF,TGTGCCAGCAGTTATACGGTCCCTGGTTCTGGAAACACCATATATTTT
TRBD1,-,TRBV6-6,TRBJ2-1,16,CASSSGQGASYNEQFF,TGTGCCAGCAGCTCTGGACAGGGGGCTTCCTACAATGAGCAGTTCTTC
TRBD2,-,TRBV7-8,TRBJ2-1,17,CASSPRVGSGGYNEQFF,TGTGCCAGCAGCCCCCGTGTAGGTAGCGGGGGCTACAATGAGCAGTTCTTC
-,-,TRBV29-1,TRBJ1-1,12,CSVLQGRTEAFF,TGCAGCGTGCTTCAGGGAAGGACTGAAGCTTTCTTT
-,once,TRBV5-5,TRBJ2-7,14,CASSYLRGAYEQYF,TGTGCCAGCAGCTACCTCAGGGGGGCCTACGAGCAGTACTTC
-,-,TRBV2,TRBJ1-3,13,CASSDGGRNTIYF,TGTGCCAGCAGTGACGGGGGAAGAAACACCATATATTTT
-,-,TRBV15,TRBJ2-7,15,CATGGGGRAGWEQYF,TGTGCCACTGGTGGCGGGGGCCGCGCGGGGTGGGAGCAGTACTTC
-,-,TRBV6-6,TRBJ1-2,13,CASVHRQSYGYTF,TGTGCCAGCGTCCACCGACAGAGTTATGGCTACACCTTC
-,-,TRBV28,TRBJ1-2,12,CASSLDSYGYTF,TGTGCCAGCAGCCTCGACAGCTATGGCTACACCTTC
-,-,TRBV27,TRBJ2-3,13,CASSLRGADTQYF,TGTGCCAGCAGTTTACGCGGGGCAGATACGCAGTATTTT
-,-,TRBV28,TRBJ2-7,15,CASSLYSRRTYEQYF,TGTGCCAGCAGTTTATACAGCCGGAGGACCTACGAGCAGTACTTC
-,-,TRBV7-9,TRBJ1-2,14,CASSLTSTGTGYTF,TGTGCCAGCAGCTTAACATCCACAGGGACAGGCTACACCTTC
-,-,TRBV5-8,TRBJ2-7,15,CASSLDSGHDYEQYF,TGTGCCAGCAGCTTGGATAGCGGTCACGACTACGAGCAGTACTTC
TRBD2,-,TRBV30,TRBJ2-7,13,CAWSSSGTYEQYF,TGTGCCTGGAGTTCAAGCGGGACCTACGAGCAGTACTTC
TRBD1,-,TRBV7-9,TRBJ1-1,14,CASSFGTDSTEAFF,TGTGCCAGCAGCTTCGGGACAGACTCCACTGAAGCTTTCTTT
TRBD2,-,TRBV30,TRBJ2-3,14,CAWSISGAVDTQYF,TGTGCCTGGAGTATCAGCGGGGCTGTAGATACGCAGTATTTT
-,once,TRBV4-2,TRBJ1-2,15,CASSQVGVTNYGYTF,TGTGCCAGCAGCCAAGTAGGAGTTACTAACTATGGCTACACCTTC
TRBD1,-,TRBV6-6,TRBJ1-1,16,CASSYQRDRGSTEAFF,TGTGCCAGCAGTTACCAGAGAGACAGGGGATCCACTGAAGCTTTCTTT
TRBD1,-,TRBV19,TRBJ1-2,15,CASRKIQGVNYGYTF,TGTGCCAGTAGGAAAATACAGGGGGTGAACTATGGCTACACCTTC
-,-,TRBV5-1,TRBJ2-3,12,CASSLHTDTQYF,TGCGCCAGCAGCTTACACACAGATACGCAGTATTTT
TRBD1,-,TRBV6-1,TRBJ2-1,15,CASGGTGRVYNEQFF,TGTGCCAGCGGGGGGACAGGGAGGGTCTACAATGAGCAGTTCTTC
-,-,TRBV7-9,TRBJ2-3,15,CASSSPTVRTDTQYF,TGTGCCAGCAGCTCCCCTACGGTGCGCACAGATACGCAGTATTTT
-,-,TRBV14,TRBJ2-7,15,CASSQGFGSTYEQYF,TGTGCCAGCAGCCAAGGGTTCGGGTCCACCTACGAGCAGTACTTC
TRBD2,-,TRBV2,TRBJ2-7,15,CASRPGGAGSYEQYF,TGTGCCAGCAGGCCGGGGGGGGCCGGTTCCTACGAGCAGTACTTC
TRBD1,few,TRBV5-5,TRBJ2-7,16,CASSSSGQGAWYEQYF,TGTGCCAGCAGCTCGTCGGGACAGGGGGCTTGGTACGAGCAGTACTTC
TRBD1,-,TRBV4-3,TRBJ1-5,15,CASSQDRGLRQPQHF,TGCGCCAGCAGCCAGGACAGGGGGCTCCGCCAGCCCCAGCATTTT
-,-,TRBV30,TRBJ2-7,16,CAWSVSLLSRPGEQYF,TGTGCCTGGAGTGTCTCCCTTTTATCCCGTCCGGGCGAGCAGTACTTC
-,-,TRBV4-1,TRBJ2-4,16,CASSQVLAGKKDIQYF,TGCGCCAGCAGCCAAGTCCTCGCAGGGAAGAAGGACATTCAGTACTTC
-,-,TRBV28,TRBJ1-5,12,CAEGTFNQPQHF,TGTGCGGAGGGGACCTTCAATCAGCCCCAGCATTTT
-,-,TRBV19,TRBJ1-3,15,CASSSRPGPGGTIYF,TGTGCCAGTAGTTCTCGACCGGGCCCCGGGGGCACCATATATTTT
-,-,TRBV6-5,TRBJ1-2,13,CASSFRGNYGYTF,TGTGCCAGCAGTTTTCGGGGGAACTATGGCTACACCTTC
TRBD2,-,TRBV18,TRBJ2-7,14,CASSPGGFFYEQYF,TGTGCCAGCTCACCGGGGGGGTTTTTCTACGAGCAGTACTTC
TRBD2,-,TRBV6-5,TRBJ2-2,15,CASSPPGGPTGELFF,TGTGCCAGCAGCCCCCCGGGGGGGCCCACCGGGGAGCTGTTTTTT
TRBD2,-,TRBV27,TRBJ2-7,15,CASSSRESSPYEQYF,TGTGCCAGCAGTTCGCGGGAGTCTTCCCCCTACGAGCAGTACTTC
TRBD2,-,TRBV28,TRBJ2-5,15,CASSALGGDQETQYF,TGTGCCAGCAGTGCCCTCGGGGGGGACCAAGAGACCCAGTACTTC
TRBD1,-,TRBV5-1,TRBJ1-1,15,CASSAFLGGMAEAFF,TGCGCCAGCAGCGCGTTTCTAGGGGGCATGGCTGAAGCTTTCTTT
TRBD1,-,TRBV11-2,TRBJ2-7,15,CASSLDGTETYEQYF,TGTGCCAGCAGCTTAGACGGGACAGAGACCTACGAGCAATACTTC
TRBD2,few,TRBV4-3,TRBJ2-2,16,CASSPGLAGMTGELFF,TGCGCCAGCAGCCCGGGACTAGCGGGGATGACCGGGGAGCTGTTTTTT
TRBD2,-,TRBV5-1,TRBJ2-3,18,CASSFLSGRASSTDTQYF,TGCGCCAGCAGCTTCCTAAGCGGGAGGGCCTCTAGCACAGATACGCAGTATTTT
TRBD1,-,TRBV7-9,TRBJ2-7,16,CASSLVAGGETYEQYF,TGTGCCAGCAGCTTAGTGGCAGGGGGCGAAACCTACGAGCAGTACTTC
TRBD2,-,TRBV7-6,TRBJ2-7,14,CASSPSGSSYEQYF,TGTGCCAGCAGCCCTAGCGGCAGCTCCTACGAGCAGTACTTC
-,-,TRBV6-5,TRBJ1-4,14,CASSTGRKGEKLFF,TGTGCCAGCAGCACAGGGCGGAAAGGTGAAAAACTGTTTTTT
TRBD1,-,TRBV27,TRBJ2-3,15,CASSLSGTGTDTQYF,TGTGCCAGCAGTTTATCCGGGACAGGCACAGATACGCAGTATTTT
TRBD1,-,TRBV30,TRBJ1-1,14,CAWSVGGGQGHAFF,TGTGCCTGGAGTGTAGGAGGGGGACAGGGGCACGCTTTCTTT
-,few,TRBV7-9,TRBJ1-6,14,CASSFDISSSPLHF,TGTGCCAGCAGCTTCGACATCTCCAGTTCACCCCTCCACTTT
TRBD1,-,TRBV9,TRBJ1-1,16,CASSVGPQGASTEAFF,TGTGCCAGCAGCGTAGGCCCACAGGGGGCGAGCACTGAAGCTTTCTTT